This is a list of T cell receptor beta chains from one sample in a study of blood T cells in healthy people across ages. One entry per CDR3 protein results from TCRdb running MiXCR on the 5' RACE reads. The table lists some 930,000 distinct CDR3 sequences, 25% to 30% of them singletons. This sample also appeared in a second study, on T cells of mothers and their children.

The specimen was blood. The receptors stem from a middle-aged woman in good health. CDR3s include the opening cysteine and the closing phenylalanine or tryptophan. The D gene is left open where the match is weak. Rows give clone size only sometimes, using once, few, many, or a class for an expanded clone.

CDR3nt: TGTGCCACCAGTGACTCGGGAGCCCTGGGGAAGCTGTTTTTT
CDR3aa: CATSDSGALGKLFF
j_gene: TRBJ2-2
abundance: .
d_gene: .
v_gene: TRBV24-1

CDR3nt: TGCAGCGTTTCACAGGGGGCCACGGATACGCAGTATTTT
CDR3aa: CSVSQGATDTQYF
j_gene: TRBJ2-3
abundance: few
d_gene: TRBD1
v_gene: TRBV29-1

CDR3nt: TGTGCCAGCAGCCACAGGGGCCCTTCCCAGTACTTC
CDR3aa: CASSHRGPSQYF
j_gene: TRBJ2-5
abundance: many
d_gene: .
v_gene: TRBV3-1

CDR3nt: TGTGCCTGGAGCGGGACAGGAGGGCCCAATTCACCCCTCCACTTT
CDR3aa: CAWSGTGGPNSPLHF
j_gene: TRBJ1-6
abundance: few
d_gene: TRBD1
v_gene: TRBV30

CDR3nt: TGTGCCAGCAGCCCCCCGGACAGGGTGGTCTACAATGAGCAGTTCTTC
CDR3aa: CASSPPDRVVYNEQFF
j_gene: TRBJ2-1
abundance: .
d_gene: TRBD1
v_gene: TRBV7-9

CDR3nt: TGTGCCAGCACCCGGGGGGGACGGCCTTACAATGAGCAGTTCTTC
CDR3aa: CASTRGGRPYNEQFF
j_gene: TRBJ2-1
abundance: once
d_gene: TRBD2
v_gene: TRBV28

CDR3nt: TGTGCCAGCAGCCCAACAGAAGCGAACACTGAAGCTTTCTTT
CDR3aa: CASSPTEANTEAFF
j_gene: TRBJ1-1
abundance: many
d_gene: .
v_gene: TRBV7-2

CDR3nt: TGTGCCAGCAGCAGAACAGGGGTCAAGAACACTGAAGCTTTCTTT
CDR3aa: CASSRTGVKNTEAFF
j_gene: TRBJ1-1
abundance: .
d_gene: TRBD1
v_gene: TRBV7-9

CDR3nt: TGTGCCAGCAGTCCCCCAGGGGACGCCTACGAGCAGTACTTC
CDR3aa: CASSPPGDAYEQYF
j_gene: TRBJ2-7
abundance: .
d_gene: .
v_gene: TRBV12-3/TRBV12-4

CDR3nt: TGTGCCAGCAGTTCCGGGGGACAGGGGAGCACTGAAGCTTTCTTT
CDR3aa: CASSSGGQGSTEAFF
j_gene: TRBJ1-1
abundance: .
d_gene: TRBD1
v_gene: TRBV28

CDR3nt: TGTGCCAGTCTAGGGGCGCCTCGGGGTGGCTACACCTTC
CDR3aa: CASLGAPRGGYTF
j_gene: TRBJ1-2
abundance: .
d_gene: .
v_gene: TRBV28

CDR3nt: TGTGCCAGCAGCTTAGGGGCTAGCGGGGGTTGGGAGCAGTACTTC
CDR3aa: CASSLGASGGWEQYF
j_gene: TRBJ2-5
abundance: .
d_gene: TRBD2
v_gene: TRBV7-2

CDR3nt: TGCGCCAGCAGAGAAGGTCTTGTAATCTGGGACAGGGACAATGAGCAGTTCTTC
CDR3aa: CASREGLVIWDRDNEQFF
j_gene: TRBJ2-1
abundance: few
d_gene: TRBD1
v_gene: TRBV5-1

CDR3nt: TGTGCCAGCAGCAGCCAGGAATGGAATGAGCAGTTCTTC
CDR3aa: CASSSQEWNEQFF
j_gene: TRBJ2-1
abundance: few
d_gene: .
v_gene: TRBV7-9

CDR3nt: TGTGCCGGTCGGGATTTTTACAATCAGCCCCAGCATTTT
CDR3aa: CAGRDFYNQPQHF
j_gene: TRBJ1-5
abundance: .
d_gene: .
v_gene: TRBV9

CDR3nt: TGTGCCAGCAAGAAAAGGACAGGGGTTGAGACCCAGTACTTC
CDR3aa: CASKKRTGVETQYF
j_gene: TRBJ2-5
abundance: .
d_gene: TRBD1
v_gene: TRBV6-1